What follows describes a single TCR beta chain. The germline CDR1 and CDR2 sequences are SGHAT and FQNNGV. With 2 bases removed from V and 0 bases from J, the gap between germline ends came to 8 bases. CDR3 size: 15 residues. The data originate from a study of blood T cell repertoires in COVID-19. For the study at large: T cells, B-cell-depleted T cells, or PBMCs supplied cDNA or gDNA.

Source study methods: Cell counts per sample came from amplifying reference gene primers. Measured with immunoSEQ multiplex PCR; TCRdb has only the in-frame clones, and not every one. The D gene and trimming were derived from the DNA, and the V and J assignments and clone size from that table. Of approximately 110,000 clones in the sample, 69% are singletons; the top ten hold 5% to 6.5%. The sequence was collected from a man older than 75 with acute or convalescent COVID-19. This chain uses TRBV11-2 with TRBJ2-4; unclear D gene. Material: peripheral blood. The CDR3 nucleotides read TGTGCCAGCAGCTTAACCGGTAAAGCCAAAAACATTCAGTACTTC. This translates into CASSLTGKAKNIQYF.